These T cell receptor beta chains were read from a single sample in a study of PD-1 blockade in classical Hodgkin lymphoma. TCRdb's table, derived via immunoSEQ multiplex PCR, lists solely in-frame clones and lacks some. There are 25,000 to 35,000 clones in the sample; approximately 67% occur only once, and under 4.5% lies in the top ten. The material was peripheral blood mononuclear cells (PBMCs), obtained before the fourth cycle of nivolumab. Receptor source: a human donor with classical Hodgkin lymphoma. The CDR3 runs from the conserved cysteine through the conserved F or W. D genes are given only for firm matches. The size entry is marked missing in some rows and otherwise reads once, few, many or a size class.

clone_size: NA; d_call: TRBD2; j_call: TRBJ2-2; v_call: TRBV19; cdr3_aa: CASGAGGTGELFF; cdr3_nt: TGTGCCAGCGGCGCGGGGGGGACCGGGGAGCTGTTTTTT
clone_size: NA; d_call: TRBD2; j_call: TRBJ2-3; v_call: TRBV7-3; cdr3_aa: CASSLIGAGGTDTQYF; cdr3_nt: TGTGCCAGCAGCTTAATTGGAGCGGGGGGGACAGATACGCAGTATTTT
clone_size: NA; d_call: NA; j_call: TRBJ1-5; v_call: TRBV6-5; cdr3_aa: CASSRSGQPQHF; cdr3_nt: TGTGCCAGCAGTCGTTCTGGGCAGCCCCAGCATTTT
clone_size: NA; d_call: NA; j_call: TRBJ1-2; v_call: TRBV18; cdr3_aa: CASSPTEHNYGYTF; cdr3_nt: TGTGCCAGCTCACCGACAGAACACAACTATGGCTACACCTTC
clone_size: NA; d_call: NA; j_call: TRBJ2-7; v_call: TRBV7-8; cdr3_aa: CASSIGVWEQYF; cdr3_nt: TGTGCCAGCAGCATAGGGGTTTGGGAGCAGTACTTC
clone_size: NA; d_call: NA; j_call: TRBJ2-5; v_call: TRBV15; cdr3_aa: CATSRDPLREQYF; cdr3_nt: TGTGCCACCAGCAGAGATCCCCTTCGGGAGCAGTACTTC
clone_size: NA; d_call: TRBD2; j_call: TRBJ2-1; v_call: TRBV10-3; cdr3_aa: CAIRQIAGGSNEQFF; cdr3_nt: TGTGCCATCAGGCAGATAGCGGGGGGGAGCAATGAGCAGTTCTTC
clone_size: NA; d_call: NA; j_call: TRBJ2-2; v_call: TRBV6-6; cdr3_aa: CASRHPRDGSTGELFF; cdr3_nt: TGTGCCAGCAGACACCCGAGGGACGGGTCCACCGGGGAGCTGTTTTTT
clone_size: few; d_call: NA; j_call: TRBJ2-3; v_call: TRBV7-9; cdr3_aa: CASDLSADSTDTQYF; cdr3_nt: TGTGCCAGCGACTTATCGGCCGATAGCACAGATACGCAGTATTTT
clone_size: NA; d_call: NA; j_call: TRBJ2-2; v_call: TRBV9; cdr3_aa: CASSVGGATGELFF; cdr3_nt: TGTGCCAGCAGCGTAGGGGGGGCCACCGGGGAGCTGTTTTTT
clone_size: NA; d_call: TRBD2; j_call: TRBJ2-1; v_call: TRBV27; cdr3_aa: CASRLAGGPGNEQFF; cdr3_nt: TGTGCCAGCAGGCTAGCGGGAGGCCCTGGGAATGAGCAGTTCTTC
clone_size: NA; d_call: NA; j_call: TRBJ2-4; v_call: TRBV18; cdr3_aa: CASTEPDPKLAKNIQYF; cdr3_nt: TGTGCCAGCACCGAACCTGATCCTAAACTAGCCAAAAACATTCAGTACTTC
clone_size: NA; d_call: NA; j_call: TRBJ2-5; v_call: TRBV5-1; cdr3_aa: CASSLGMETQYF; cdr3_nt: TGCGCCAGCAGCTTGGGGATGGAGACCCAGTACTTC
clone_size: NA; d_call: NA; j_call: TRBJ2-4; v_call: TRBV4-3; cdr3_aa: CASSQDPPAAKNIQYF; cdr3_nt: TGCGCCAGCAGCCAAGATCCACCAGCAGCCAAAAACATTCAGTACTTC
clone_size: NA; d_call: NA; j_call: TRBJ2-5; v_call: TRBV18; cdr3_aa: CASSPLQETQYF; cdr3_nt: TGTGCCAGCTCACCACTCCAAGAGACCCAGTACTTC
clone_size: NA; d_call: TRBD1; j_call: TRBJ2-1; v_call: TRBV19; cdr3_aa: CASSIVSGQGWNEQFF; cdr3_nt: TGTGCCAGTAGTATAGTTTCGGGACAGGGTTGGAATGAGCAGTTCTTC
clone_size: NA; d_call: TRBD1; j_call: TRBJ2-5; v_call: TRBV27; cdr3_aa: CASSLRAGGRETQYF; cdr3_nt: TGTGCCAGCAGCCTCCGGGCAGGGGGTCGGGAGACCCAGTACTTC
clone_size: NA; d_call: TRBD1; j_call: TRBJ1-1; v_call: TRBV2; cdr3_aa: CASSDRDRGRDTEAFF; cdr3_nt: TGTGCCAGCAGTGATAGGGACAGGGGACGTGACACTGAAGCTTTCTTT
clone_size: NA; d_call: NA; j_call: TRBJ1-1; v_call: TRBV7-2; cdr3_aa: CASLNTEAFF; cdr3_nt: TGTGCCAGCCTGAACACTGAAGCTTTCTTT
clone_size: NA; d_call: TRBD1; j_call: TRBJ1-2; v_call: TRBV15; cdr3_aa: CATSKKTGQGYGYTF; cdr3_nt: TGTGCCACCAGCAAGAAAACGGGACAGGGCTATGGCTACACCTTC
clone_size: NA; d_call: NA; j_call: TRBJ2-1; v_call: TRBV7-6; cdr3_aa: CASSPQIGTPKGNEQFF; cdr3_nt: TGTGCCAGCAGCCCCCAAATAGGGACACCCAAAGGGAATGAGCAGTTCTTC
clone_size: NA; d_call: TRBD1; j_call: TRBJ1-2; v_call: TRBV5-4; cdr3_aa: CASSLSTGGRYGYTF; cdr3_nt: TGTGCCAGCAGCTTGTCGACAGGGGGGCGTTATGGCTACACCTTC
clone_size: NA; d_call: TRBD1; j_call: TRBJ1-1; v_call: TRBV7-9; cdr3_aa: CASSLNGQGNTEAFF; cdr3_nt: TGTGCCAGCAGCTTAAACGGACAGGGAAACACTGAAGCTTTCTTT
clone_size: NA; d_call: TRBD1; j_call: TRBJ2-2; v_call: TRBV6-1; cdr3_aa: CASSEDPTGLSGELFF; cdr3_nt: TGTGCCAGCAGTGAAGATCCGACAGGGCTCAGCGGGGAGCTGTTTTTT
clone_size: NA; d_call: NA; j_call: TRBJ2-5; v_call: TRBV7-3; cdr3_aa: CASSLSGTRQETQYF; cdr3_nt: TGTGCCAGCAGCTTATCTGGGACGCGGCAAGAGACCCAGTACTTC
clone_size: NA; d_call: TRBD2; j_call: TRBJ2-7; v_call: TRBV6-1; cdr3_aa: CASSEASGSSYEQYF; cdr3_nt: TGTGCCAGCAGTGAAGCTAGCGGGAGCTCCTACGAGCAGTACTTC
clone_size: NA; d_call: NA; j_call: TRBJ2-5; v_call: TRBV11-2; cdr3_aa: CASSFSETQYF; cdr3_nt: TGTGCCAGCAGCTTTTCCGAGACCCAGTACTTC
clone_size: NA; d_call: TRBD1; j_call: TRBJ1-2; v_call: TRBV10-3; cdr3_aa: CAIQGTGGYTF; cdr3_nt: TGTGCCATCCAGGGGACAGGGGGCTACACCTTC
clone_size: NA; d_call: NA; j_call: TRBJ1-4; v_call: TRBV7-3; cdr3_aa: CASSLDASRVSKLFF; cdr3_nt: TGTGCCAGCAGCTTAGACGCCAGCAGGGTGTCCAAACTGTTTTTT
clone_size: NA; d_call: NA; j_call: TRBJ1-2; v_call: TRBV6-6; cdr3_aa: CASTPGATNYGYTF; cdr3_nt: TGTGCCAGCACCCCTGGGGCGACTAACTATGGCTACACCTTC
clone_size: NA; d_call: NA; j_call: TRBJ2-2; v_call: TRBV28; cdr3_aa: CASSASGNTGELFF; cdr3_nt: TGTGCCAGCAGTGCGAGCGGGAACACCGGGGAGCTGTTTTTT
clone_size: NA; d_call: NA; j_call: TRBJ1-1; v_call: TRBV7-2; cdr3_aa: CASSSRVMNTEAFF; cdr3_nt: TGTGCCAGCAGCAGCAGAGTCATGAACACTGAAGCTTTCTTT